This is a list of T cell receptor beta chains from one sample in a study of blood T cell repertoires in COVID-19. The protocol was immunoSEQ multiplex PCR, while the TCRdb copy is restricted to in-frame clones and leaves out a portion. The data hold about 200,000 clones, with more than 70% observed a single time. Material: peripheral blood. The receptors come from a middle-aged man with active or convalescent COVID-19. Each CDR3 is given with its conserved first and last residue. A D gene is named only where the DNA matches it firmly. Rows may omit the clone size; those that give it use once, few, many or a size class.

V: TRBV3-1/TRBV3-2
D: NA
size: NA
J: TRBJ1-1
CDR3: CASSPIQGTEAFF
DNA: TGTGCCAGCAGCCCGATACAGGGAACTGAAGCTTTCTTT

V: TRBV7-3
D: TRBD1
size: NA
J: TRBJ2-7
CDR3: CASSNRTGGLYEQYF
DNA: TGTGCCAGCAGCAACCGGACAGGGGGACTCTACGAGCAGTACTTC

V: TRBV14
D: NA
size: NA
J: TRBJ2-7
CDR3: CASSEQYYEQYF
DNA: TGTGCCAGCAGCGAACAATACTACGAGCAGTACTTC

V: TRBV18
D: TRBD1
size: NA
J: TRBJ1-1
CDR3: CASSPTGPTEAFF
DNA: TGTGCCAGCTCACCGACAGGGCCCACTGAAGCTTTCTTT

V: TRBV15
D: TRBD2
size: NA
J: TRBJ2-3
CDR3: CATSRGLGSGGSTDTQYF
DNA: TGTGCCACCAGCAGAGGTTTGGGTAGCGGGGGGAGCACAGATACGCAGTATTTT

V: TRBV11-2
D: TRBD2
size: NA
J: TRBJ2-1
CDR3: CASSLETSGGPYNEQFF
DNA: TGTGCCAGCAGCCTCGAAACTAGCGGGGGCCCCTACAATGAGCAGTTCTTC

V: TRBV7-9
D: NA
size: NA
J: TRBJ1-1
CDR3: CASSMSGIAEAFF
DNA: TGTGCCAGCAGTATGTCCGGGATCGCTGAAGCTTTCTTT

V: TRBV5-6
D: TRBD2
size: NA
J: TRBJ2-4
CDR3: CASSSINQGGKNIQYF
DNA: TGTGCCAGCAGCTCCATAAATCAGGGAGGGAAAAACATTCAGTACTTC

V: TRBV28
D: TRBD1
size: NA
J: TRBJ2-1
CDR3: CASYGQGPYNEQFF
DNA: TGTGCCAGCTATGGACAGGGTCCCTACAATGAGCAGTTCTTC

V: TRBV29-1
D: NA
size: NA
J: TRBJ2-5
CDR3: CSVVEGGRSETQYF
DNA: TGCAGCGTTGTGGAAGGGGGAAGGTCAGAGACCCAGTACTTC

V: TRBV5-6
D: TRBD1
size: NA
J: TRBJ1-2
CDR3: CASSRDRGTYGYTF
DNA: TGTGCCAGCAGCCGCGACAGGGGTACCTATGGCTACACCTTC

V: TRBV19
D: TRBD1
size: NA
J: TRBJ1-5
CDR3: CASSTTGGSNQPQHF
DNA: TGTGCCAGTAGTACCACAGGGGGTAGCAATCAGCCCCAGCATTTT

V: TRBV9
D: TRBD1
size: few
J: TRBJ1-6
CDR3: CASSAEDRGNSPLHF
DNA: TGTGCCAGCAGCGCGGAGGACAGGGGGAATTCACCCCTCCACTTT

V: TRBV28
D: TRBD2
size: NA
J: TRBJ2-7
CDR3: CASSSQEGGGDKQYF
DNA: TGTGCCAGCAGTTCCCAAGAGGGTGGGGGGGATAAGCAGTACTTC

V: TRBV27
D: NA
size: NA
J: TRBJ2-1
CDR3: CASSLTGSSYNEQFF
DNA: TGTGCCAGCAGTCTCACGGGTAGCTCCTACAATGAGCAGTTCTTC

V: TRBV28
D: TRBD2
size: NA
J: TRBJ2-2
CDR3: CASSALLAGGSYTGELFF
DNA: TGTGCCAGCAGTGCATTACTAGCGGGAGGTTCCTACACCGGGGAGCTGTTTTTT

V: TRBV5-4
D: TRBD1
size: NA
J: TRBJ1-2
CDR3: CASSPPGQNGYTF
DNA: TGTGCCAGCAGCCCTCCGGGACAGAATGGCTACACCTTC

V: TRBV19
D: NA
size: NA
J: TRBJ2-3
CDR3: CASIGATDTQYF
DNA: TGTGCCAGTATTGGGGCCACAGATACGCAGTATTTT

V: TRBV19
D: TRBD1
size: NA
J: TRBJ2-5
CDR3: CASSIRGPETQYF
DNA: TGTGCCAGTAGTATCAGGGGGCCGGAGACCCAGTACTTC

V: TRBV5-4
D: TRBD2
size: NA
J: TRBJ2-2
CDR3: CASSYSGGAITGELFF
DNA: TGTGCCAGCAGCTATAGCGGGGGGGCGATCACCGGGGAGCTGTTTTTT

V: TRBV6-5
D: NA
size: NA
J: TRBJ2-5
CDR3: CASRIGDKGVETQYF
DNA: TGTGCCAGCAGGATAGGGGACAAGGGGGTAGAGACCCAGTACTTC

V: TRBV13
D: NA
size: NA
J: TRBJ1-4
CDR3: CASSLQVTNEKLFF
DNA: TGTGCCAGCAGCTTACAGGTTACTAATGAAAAACTGTTTTTT

V: TRBV10-3
D: NA
size: once
J: TRBJ2-1
CDR3: CAISESGGEAYNEQFF
DNA: TGTGCCATCAGTGAATCGGGCGGGGAAGCCTACAATGAGCAGTTCTTC

V: TRBV28
D: NA
size: NA
J: TRBJ1-4
CDR3: CASSSSNEKLFF
DNA: TGTGCCAGCAGTTCCAGTAATGAAAAACTGTTTTTT

V: TRBV14
D: NA
size: NA
J: TRBJ1-1
CDR3: CASSQDTRGTEAFF
DNA: TGTGCCAGCAGCCAAGATACAAGGGGGACTGAAGCTTTCTTT

V: TRBV4-3
D: NA
size: NA
J: TRBJ2-3
CDR3: CASSQDALTGSFADTQYF
DNA: TGCGCCAGCAGCCAAGATGCGTTAACAGGGTCGTTCGCAGATACGCAGTATTTT

V: TRBV3-1/TRBV3-2
D: TRBD1
size: NA
J: TRBJ1-3
CDR3: CASSRGTEPGNTIYF
DNA: TGTGCCAGCAGCCGCGGGACAGAACCCGGAAACACCATATATTTT

V: TRBV6-5
D: NA
size: few
J: TRBJ1-2
CDR3: CASSYSSGSNGYTF
DNA: TGTGCCAGCAGTTACTCGTCGGGAAGTAATGGCTACACCTTC

V: TRBV25-1
D: NA
size: NA
J: TRBJ1-4
CDR3: CASSAPGLANEKLFF
DNA: TGTGCCAGCAGTGCACCAGGGCTGGCTAATGAAAAACTGTTTTTT

V: TRBV6-5
D: NA
size: NA
J: TRBJ2-3
CDR3: CASSYGKGRLTQYF
DNA: TGTGCCAGCAGTTACGGAAAGGGGAGGCTTACGCAGTATTTT

V: TRBV6-6
D: NA
size: NA
J: TRBJ2-5
CDR3: CARLEGGETQYF
DNA: TGTGCCAGGTTAGAGGGTGGGGAGACCCAGTACTTC

V: TRBV2
D: NA
size: NA
J: TRBJ2-7
CDR3: CASTGPGSYEQYF
DNA: TGTGCCAGCACCGGACCTGGGAGCTACGAGCAGTACTTC